Below are 23 T cell receptor beta chains sequenced from a single sample in a study of T cell responses to AZD1222 COVID-19 vaccine (dated by TCRdb to 2020 to 2022). According to the study, the label for this sample's time point signals: baseline before first vaccination. Receptor libraries were prepared by the immunoSEQ multiplex PCR assay. The immuneACCESS repertoire file appears here via TCRdb, limited to in-frame rearrangements. These files lack a portion of the clones; in checked studies, under half of the deficit traces to unresolved V genes, and the cause of the others is not known. In all, the sample holds more than 150,000 clones, and 85% to 95% of those were seen once. The ten top clones hold 8.5% to 12% of the sample. The sample was peripheral blood, taken on day 0 of AZD1222 vaccination. The receptors shown here come from an adult in good health.

The chain employs TRBV7-3 and TRBJ1-1, with D maybe TRBD1 (5 bases). The germline V and J ends were trimmed by 5 bases and 6 bases, with 13 bases remaining between them. Germline CDR1 reads SGHTA; CDR2 reads FQGTGA. There are 13 residues in the CDR3. CDR3 in DNA: TGTGCCAGCAGCCCCCTCGGGGGGTCTGAAGCTTTCTTT. It yields the protein CASSPLGGSEAFF.

This rearrangement joins TRBV19 to TRBJ2-3, with D unresolved. Between the trimmed V and J ends, which lost 3 bases and 1 base, there was a span of 8 bases. There are 14 residues in the CDR3. Germline lookup yields CDR1 LNHDA and CDR2 SQIVND (reference sequence). Written as DNA, the CDR3 is TGTGCCAGTAGTATTGGGATGGGCACAGATACGCAGTATTTT. This encodes CASSIGMGTDTQYF.

This clone was observed once. The chain combines TRBV28 with TRBJ1-6; the D is unclear. The V end was cut by 5 bases, the J end by 6 bases, with 14 bases between. Germline CDR1 and CDR2: MDHEN and SYDVKM. This CDR3 is 15 amino acids long. The CDR3 spells CASSHVKSFNSPLHF. For the CDR3, the DNA is TGTGCCAGCAGTCATGTTAAGAGCTTTAATTCACCCCTCCACTTT.

The chain has TRBV5-1 and TRBJ1-4; the D is unclear. There are 15 residues in the CDR3. Deletions cut 1 base from V and 0 bases from J, with 7 bases between. The germline V gene has CDR1 SGHRS and CDR2 YFSETQ. Here the CDR3 reads CASSLSPTTNEKLFF. The CDR3 DNA is TGCGCCAGCAGCTTGTCCCCCACAACTAATGAAAAACTGTTTTTT.

This clone was counted only a few times. This chain joins TRBV3-1 (or the pseudogene TRBV3-2) and TRBJ1-1; the D gene is possibly TRBD1 (5 bases). V was shortened by 4 bases and J by 3 bases, with 12 bases between the two germline ends. Germline V CDR1 and CDR2: LGHDT, YNNKEL (reference sequence). The length of the CDR3 is 14 residues. The DNA for the CDR3 is TGTGCCAGCAGCCCCAGGGTGGCTCACACTGAAGCTTTCTTT. Translating gives CASSPRVAHTEAFF.

The gene calls are TRBV27 and TRBJ1-1; tentatively, D is TRBD1 (5 bases). The V and J ends lost 3 bases and 3 bases respectively, with 14 bases between them. This CDR3 has 15 residues. Germline V gene lookup returns CDR1 MNHEY and CDR2 SMNVEV (reference sequence). The CDR3 DNA sequence: TGTGCCAGCAGTTTGAAAAGAGAAGGGGACACTGAAGCTTTCTTT. Protein sequence: CASSLKREGDTEAFF.

The V and J genes are TRBV10-1 and TRBJ2-2, with a possible D match to TRBD1 (6 bases). Trimming stripped 7 bases from V and 4 bases from J, with 13 bases between. The CDR3 has 14 residues. Looked up from germline, CDR1 is WNHNN and CDR2 is SYGVQD (reference sequence). CDR3 nucleotide sequence: TGCGCCAGCATGGGACAACAATCCACCGGGGAGCTGTTTTTT. Amino acid sequence: CASMGQQSTGELFF.

This clone was detected only once. CDR3 protein: CASSLGGGLGPEAFF. Here the CDR3 DNA reads TGTGCCAGCAGCTTAGGAGGGGGATTGGGGCCTGAAGCTTTCTTT. The rearrangement links TRBV7-9 to TRBJ1-1, with a weak D call TRBD1 (6 bases). CDR3 size: 15 residues. V was shortened by 1 base and J by 6 bases, with 15 bases between the two germline ends. CDR1 is SEHNR, CDR2 FQNEAQ, per germline (reference sequence).

Only one count was recorded for this clone. V usage is TRBV9 and J usage is TRBJ1-4, with D tentatively TRBD1 (5 bases). V gave up 1 base and J gave up 4 bases, with 11 bases separating them. The CDR3 runs to 15 residues. Germline values: CDR1 SGDLS, CDR2 YYNGEE. CDR3 residues: CASSVLGTLNEKLFF. CDR3 nucleotides: TGTGCCAGCAGCGTATTGGGGACGCTTAATGAAAAACTGTTTTTT.

The chain is built from TRBV4-3 and TRBJ1-2, with TRBD1 matching 7 bases. There are 14 residues in the CDR3. The V segment lost 3 bases and the J segment 2 bases; nucleotides outside the gene matches: 3. Germline CDR1 is LGHNA and CDR2 is YSLEER. The CDR3 DNA reads TGCGCCAGCAGCCACGGACAGGCGAACTATGGCTACACCTTC. Its protein product is CASSHGQANYGYTF.

The chain links TRBV3-1 (or the pseudogene TRBV3-2) to TRBJ2-3; TRBD2 agrees at 10 bases. The CDR3 consists of 15 residues. V was pared by 2 bases and J by 4 bases, with 3 bases of the junction left unmatched. Germline CDR1 reads LGHDT; CDR2 reads YNNKEL (reference sequence). CDR3: CASSQTAGGADTQYF. The DNA of the CDR3 is TGTGCCAGCAGCCAAACAGCGGGAGGGGCAGATACGCAGTATTTT.

The gene calls are TRBV5-1 and TRBJ2-1; D is ambiguous. The CDR3 runs 17 residues. Trimming left V 1 base short and J 4 bases short, with 18 bases between. Germline CDR1 and CDR2: SGHRS and YFSETQ. The CDR3 reads CASSLSSRLTSYNEQFF. The CDR3 region has the DNA TGCGCCAGCAGCTTGTCGTCCAGGCTAACCTCGTACAATGAGCAGTTCTTC.

This clone was observed once. V usage is TRBV3-1 (or the pseudogene TRBV3-2) and J usage is TRBJ1-2; D is perhaps TRBD1 (5 bases). With 1 base removed from V and 8 bases from J, the gap between germline ends came to 20 bases. Germline V gives CDR1 LGHDT, CDR2 YNNKEL (reference sequence). CDR3 length: 16 residues. The DNA of the CDR3 is TGTGCCAGCAGCCAAGGGGAGCTCATGGGAAGGGGAGGCTACACCTTC. Translated, it gives CASSQGELMGRGGYTF.

The rearrangement links TRBV27 to TRBJ2-7; the match to TRBD2 covers 8 bases. CDR1 and CDR2 (germline): MNHEY, SMNVEV (reference sequence). Trimming at V came to 3 bases and at J to 2 bases, leaving 3 bases not matched to a gene. The CDR3 totals 14 residues. The CDR3 here is CASSFAGGPYEQYF. In DNA form, the CDR3 reads TGTGCCAGCAGTTTTGCGGGAGGACCCTACGAGCAGTACTTC.

The rearrangement joins TRBV28 to TRBJ1-5; D is uncertain. The germline V and J ends were trimmed by 4 bases and 5 bases, with 6 bases remaining between them. CDR1 MDHEN and CDR2 SYDVKM come from the germline V gene. The CDR3 runs 12 residues. DNA of the CDR3: TGTGCCAGCAGTTCAACGGATCAGCCCCAGCATTTT. Residues: CASSSTDQPQHF.

This rearrangement joins TRBV7-9 to TRBJ2-4, with a tentative D call TRBD2 (5 bases). Germline values: CDR1 SEHNR, CDR2 FQNEAQ (reference sequence). The CDR3 consists of 17 residues. Trimming shortened V by 5 bases and J by 6 bases, and 23 bases separated the two germline ends. The CDR3 nucleotides read TGTGCCAGCAGCAAAACCACTGACCCCGCCCGGGGAAACATTCAGTACTTC. Translation gives CASSKTTDPARGNIQYF.

The chain's CDR3 is CASSLADSGNSPLHF. The DNA of the CDR3 is TGTGCCAGCAGCTTAGCCGACAGTGGTAATTCACCCCTCCACTTT. V gene TRBV7-9 combines with J gene TRBJ1-6; maybe TRBD1 (5 bases). The V end lost 0 bases, the J end lost 6 bases, and 9 bases lay between the germline ends. This CDR3 has 15 residues. Germline-derived CDR1 and CDR2 are SEHNR and FQNEAQ (reference sequence).

This rearrangement joins TRBV7-2 to TRBJ2-3; D assignment may be TRBD1 or TRBD2 (5 bases each). Germline CDR1 SGHTA, CDR2 FQGNSA. Trimming shortened V by 11 bases and J by 2 bases, and 14 bases separated the two germline ends. The length of the CDR3 is 13 residues. CDR3 DNA: TGTGCCGGCGATGAGGGGATCACAGATACGCAGTATTTT. Translating gives CAGDEGITDTQYF.

The chain carries TRBV28 and TRBJ1-2; TRBD1 is a possible D gene (5 bases). CDR1 MDHEN and CDR2 SYDVKM come from the germline V gene. With 3 bases removed from V and 7 bases from J, the gap between germline ends came to 6 bases. CDR3 size: 11 residues. CDR3 DNA sequence: TGTGCCAGCAGTTTTGGGGGTGGCTACACCTTC. It specifies CASSFGGGYTF.

The chain is built from TRBV7-2 and TRBJ1-1; D is uncertain. Germline CDR1 reads SGHTA; CDR2 reads FQGNSA. With 1 base removed from V and 6 bases from J, the gap between germline ends came to 15 bases. This CDR3 is built from 15 residues. CDR3 sequence reads: CASSLGGVGLAEAFF. The CDR3 coding sequence is TGTGCCAGCAGCTTAGGCGGGGTCGGACTAGCTGAAGCTTTCTTT.

The chain links TRBV29-1 to TRBJ2-5, with 11 bases matching TRBD1. Per germline, CDR1 SQVTM and CDR2 ANQGSEA. V lost 6 bases and J lost 5; bases outside the gene matches: 8. The CDR3 has 14 amino acids. The CDR3 DNA reads TGCAGCGTCGCTGGACAGGGGGCTAGGGAGACCCAGTACTTC. This gives the protein CSVAGQGARETQYF.

This chain connects TRBV9 to TRBJ2-1, with 12 bases that match TRBD2. This CDR3 has 18 residues. Germline CDR1 SGDLS, CDR2 YYNGEE. V lost 0 bases to trimming and J lost 10 bases; unmatched junction nucleotides: 14. Here the CDR3 reads CASSVEASGGARFEEQFF. CDR3 DNA sequence: TGTGCCAGCAGCGTAGAAGCTAGCGGGGGGGCTCGTTTTGAAGAGCAGTTCTTC.

In its sample, this clone was seen many times. CDR3 protein: CAISASAGGTAGELFF. CDR3 in DNA: TGTGCCATCAGTGCTTCCGCGGGAGGGACGGCCGGGGAGCTGTTTTTT. V is TRBV10-3 and J is TRBJ2-2; the match to TRBD2 covers 9 bases. Germline lookup yields CDR1 ENHRY and CDR2 SYGVKD. CDR3 size: 16 residues. Unmatched junction bases numbered 9, after V lost 4 bases and J lost 6 bases.